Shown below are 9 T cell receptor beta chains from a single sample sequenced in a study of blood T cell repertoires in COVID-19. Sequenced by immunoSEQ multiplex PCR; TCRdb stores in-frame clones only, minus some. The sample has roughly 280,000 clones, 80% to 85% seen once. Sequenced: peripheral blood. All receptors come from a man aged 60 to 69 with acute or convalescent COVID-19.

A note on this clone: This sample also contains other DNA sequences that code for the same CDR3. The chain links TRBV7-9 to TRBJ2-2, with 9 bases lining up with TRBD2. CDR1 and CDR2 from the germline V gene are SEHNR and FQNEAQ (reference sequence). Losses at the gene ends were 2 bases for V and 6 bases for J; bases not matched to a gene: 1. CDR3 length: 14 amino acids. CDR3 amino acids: CASSLLAGSGELFF. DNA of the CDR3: TGTGCCAGCAGCTTACTAGCGGGATCCGGGGAGCTGTTTTTT.

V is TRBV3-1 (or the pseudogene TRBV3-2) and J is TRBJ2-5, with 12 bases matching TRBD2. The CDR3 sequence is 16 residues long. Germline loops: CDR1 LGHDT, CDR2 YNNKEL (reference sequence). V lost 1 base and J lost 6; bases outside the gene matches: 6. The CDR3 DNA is TGTGCCAGCAGCCAAGTTCTAGCGGGGGGGCTACAGACCCAGTACTTC. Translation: CASSQVLAGGLQTQYF.

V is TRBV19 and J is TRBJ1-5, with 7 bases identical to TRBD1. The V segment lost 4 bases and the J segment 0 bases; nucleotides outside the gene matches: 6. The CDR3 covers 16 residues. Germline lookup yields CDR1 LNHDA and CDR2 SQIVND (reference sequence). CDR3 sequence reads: CASSTGQDISNQPQHF. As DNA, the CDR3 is TGTGCCAGTAGTACTGGACAGGACATTAGCAATCAGCCCCAGCATTTT.

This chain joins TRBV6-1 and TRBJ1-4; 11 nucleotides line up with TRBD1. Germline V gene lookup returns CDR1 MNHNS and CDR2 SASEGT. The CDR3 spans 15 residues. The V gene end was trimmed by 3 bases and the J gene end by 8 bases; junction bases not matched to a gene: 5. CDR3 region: CASSDAGTGGEKLFF. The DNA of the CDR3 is TGTGCCAGCAGTGATGCCGGGACAGGGGGGGAAAAACTGTTTTTT.

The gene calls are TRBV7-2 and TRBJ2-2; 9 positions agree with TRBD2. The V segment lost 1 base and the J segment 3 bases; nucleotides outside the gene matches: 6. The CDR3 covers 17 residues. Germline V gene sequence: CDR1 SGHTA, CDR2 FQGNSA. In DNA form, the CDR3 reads TGTGCCAGCAGCTTAGGGGCGGGAGGGCCCGACACCGGGGAGCTGTTTTTT. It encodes CASSLGAGGPDTGELFF.

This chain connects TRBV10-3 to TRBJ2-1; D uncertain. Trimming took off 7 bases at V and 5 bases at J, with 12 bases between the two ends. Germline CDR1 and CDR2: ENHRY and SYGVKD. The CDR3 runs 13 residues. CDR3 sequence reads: CAITGSSNNEQFF. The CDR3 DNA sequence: TGTGCCATCACTGGTAGTAGCAACAATGAGCAGTTCTTC.

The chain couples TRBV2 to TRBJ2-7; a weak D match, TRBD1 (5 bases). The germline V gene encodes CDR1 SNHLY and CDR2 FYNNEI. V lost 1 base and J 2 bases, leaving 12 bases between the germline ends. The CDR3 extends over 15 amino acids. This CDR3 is CASSEEGVGTYEQYF. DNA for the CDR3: TGTGCCAGCAGTGAAGAAGGGGTGGGCACCTACGAGCAGTACTTC.

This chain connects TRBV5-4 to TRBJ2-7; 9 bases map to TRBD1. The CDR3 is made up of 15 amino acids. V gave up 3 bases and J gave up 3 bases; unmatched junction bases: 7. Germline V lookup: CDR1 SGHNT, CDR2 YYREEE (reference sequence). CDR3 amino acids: CASSSVGQGYYEQYF. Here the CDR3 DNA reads TGTGCCAGCAGCTCCGTTGGACAGGGGTACTACGAGCAGTACTTC.

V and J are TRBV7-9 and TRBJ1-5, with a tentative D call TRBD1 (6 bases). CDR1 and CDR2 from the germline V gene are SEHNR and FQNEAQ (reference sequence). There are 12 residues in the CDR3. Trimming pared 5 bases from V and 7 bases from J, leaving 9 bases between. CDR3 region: CASSEQGQPQHF. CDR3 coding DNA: TGTGCCAGCAGCGAACAGGGCCAGCCCCAGCATTTT.